These 24 T cell receptor beta chains came from one sample sequenced in a study of patients and donors after allogeneic stem cell transplantation. TCRdb fed the RT-PCR reads into MiXCR, producing one record per CDR3 protein. Among roughly 960,000 distinct CDR3 sequences listed, 15% to 20% were seen once. The specimen sequenced was blood, either unsorted or a sorted T cell fraction (not recorded which). The receptors here all came from a human donor who was either an allogeneic HSCT recipient or a stem cell or donor lymphocyte infusion donor (not recorded which). It is not recorded whose cells these are; they may come from a transplant donor.

This clonotype was seen a handful of times. The J gene is TRBJ2-7, the V gene TRBV5-1, with 7 bases that match TRBD2. The CDR3 extends over 17 amino acids. V lost 1 base, J lost 3 bases, and 13 bases stayed unmatched. Germline loops: CDR1 SGHRS, CDR2 YFSETQ. CDR3 residues: CASSLLGRESQVYEQYF. Here the CDR3 DNA reads TGCGCCAGCAGCTTGTTAGGGCGGGAGTCTCAGGTCTACGAGCAGTACTTC. Complete variable domain (other parts from reference TRBV5-1 and TRBJ2-7): KAGVTQTPRYLIKTRGQQVTLSCSPISGHRSVSWYQQTPGQGLQFLFEYFSETQRNKGNFPGRFSGRQFSNSRSEMNVSTLELGDSALYLCASSLLGRESQVYEQYFGPGTRLTVT.

The rearrangement links TRBV11-2 to TRBJ2-3; 12 bases match TRBD1. Losses at the gene ends were 0 bases for V and 8 bases for J; bases not matched to a gene: 12. Germline-derived CDR1 and CDR2 are SGHAT and FQNNGV. This CDR3 contains 18 residues. The CDR3, as DNA: TGTGCCAGCAGCTTAGATGGAAACCGGGACAGGGGGCGCGGTACGCAGTATTTT. It translates to CASSLDGNRDRGRGTQYF.

V and J are TRBV2 and TRBJ2-7; tentative D call: TRBD2 (6 bases). Trimming stripped 6 bases from V and 4 bases from J, with 10 bases between. CDR1 SNHLY and CDR2 FYNNEI come from the germline V gene. The CDR3 consists of 12 residues. In DNA, the CDR3 is TGTGCCAGCAGGGGGGGTCGGTACGAGCAGTACTTC. It specifies CASRGGRYEQYF.

In its sample, this clonotype was seen many times. The chain employs TRBV29-1 and TRBJ2-1, with 7 bases lining up with TRBD1. Per germline, CDR1 SQVTM and CDR2 ANQGSEA. This CDR3 is 13 amino acids long. J was trimmed by 5 bases and V by 6 bases; bases with no gene match: 7. Here the CDR3 reads CSVVPRGNNEQFF. The CDR3, as DNA: TGCAGCGTCGTACCCAGGGGGAACAATGAGCAGTTCTTC.

DNA for the CDR3: TGCGCCAGCAGCCCGGTAGCGGGAGGGCTCAATGAGCAGTTCTTC. As protein: CASSPVAGGLNEQFF. The chain joins TRBV5-1 to TRBJ2-1; 11 bases align to TRBD2. CDR1 is SGHRS, CDR2 YFSETQ, per germline. Trimming took 4 bases from V and 6 from J; bases not matched to a gene: 6. This CDR3 contains 15 residues.

The chain's CDR3 is CASRQVNNEQFF. The CDR3 DNA reads TGTGCCAGCAGACAGGTAAACAATGAGCAGTTCTTC. J is TRBJ2-1 and V is TRBV12-3 or TRBV12-4, with a weak D call TRBD1 (5 bases). The CDR3 spans 12 residues. V lost 6 bases and J 5 bases, leaving 8 bases between the germline ends.

The CDR3 region is CASSRKLTGTPYEQYF. The CDR3 DNA sequence: TGTGCCAGCAGCCGAAAACTGACCGGGACACCCTACGAGCAGTACTTC. This chain uses TRBV4-2 with TRBJ2-7; possibly TRBD1 for D (6 bases). Germline lookup yields CDR1 LGHNA and CDR2 YNFKEQ. Trimming took off 4 bases at V and 2 bases at J, with 18 bases between the two ends. The CDR3 loop spans 16 amino acids.

This clonotype appeared a few times. The chain joins TRBV20-1 to TRBJ1-1; D gene uncertain. Between the trimmed V and J ends, which lost 6 bases and 5 bases, there was a span of 19 bases. The germline V gene encodes CDR1 DFQATT and CDR2 SNEGSKA (reference sequence). This CDR3 comprises 14 residues. The CDR3 spells CSAKDVGGGTEAFF. CDR3 coding DNA: TGCAGTGCGAAGGACGTCGGCGGCGGGACTGAAGCTTTCTTT.

The rearrangement links TRBV20-1 to TRBJ2-7; D not resolved. Trimming pared 7 bases from V and 3 bases from J, leaving 7 bases between. CDR3 size: 10 residues. The germline V gene has CDR1 DFQATT and CDR2 SNEGSKA (reference sequence). The CDR3 protein is CSVRHYEQYF. The CDR3 DNA is TGCAGTGTAAGGCACTACGAGCAGTACTTC.

The gene calls are TRBV10-3 and TRBJ2-5; tentatively, D is TRBD1 (6 bases). Germline assignment: CDR1 ENHRY and CDR2 SYGVKD. This CDR3 contains 11 residues. V was trimmed by 7 bases and J by 5 bases, leaving 8 bases between them. CDR3 protein: CAITQGETQYF. CDR3 DNA sequence: TGTGCCATCACCCAGGGGGAGACCCAGTACTTC.

Concerning this clonotype itself: At one end, the junction sequence differs from germline, possibly due to a read error. The chain recombines TRBV24-1 with TRBJ1-5; D unresolved. The CDR3 covers 14 residues. Germline V gene sequence: CDR1 KGHDR, CDR2 SFDVKD. The CDR3: CATSGPGSTQPQHF. The CDR3 coding sequence is TGTGCCACCAGTGGGCCGGGTAGCACTCAGCCCCAGCATTTT.

The chain employs TRBV12-3 or TRBV12-4 and TRBJ1-3; 7 nucleotides match TRBD1. Trimming cost V 7 bases and J 5 bases; bases outside gene matches: 5. This CDR3 has 13 residues. The CDR3 here is CASTQDRRNTIYF. DNA for the CDR3: TGTGCCAGCACCCAGGACAGGAGAAACACCATATATTTT.

This chain uses TRBV5-1 with TRBJ2-1; possibly TRBD1 or TRBD2 for D (6 bases each). Germline V gene sequence: CDR1 SGHRS, CDR2 YFSETQ. This CDR3 is 17 amino acids long. Trimming stripped 7 bases from V and 0 bases from J, with 20 bases between. The chain's CDR3 is CASGRGGGSGSYNEQFF. The CDR3 nucleotides are TGCGCCAGCGGGCGTGGAGGGGGGTCGGGCTCCTACAATGAGCAGTTCTTC.

This sequence joins TRBV5-1 and TRBJ2-2, with D unresolved. Trimming cost V 3 bases and J 5 bases, with 11 bases left between them. In germline, CDR1 is SGHRS, CDR2 YFSETQ. The CDR3 loop spans 14 amino acids. CDR3 loop: CASSSVRWTGELFF. In nucleotides, the CDR3 is TGCGCCAGCAGCTCTGTAAGGTGGACCGGGGAGCTGTTTTTT.

This clonotype was found a few times. The rearrangement joins TRBV12-3 or TRBV12-4 to TRBJ2-5; no reliable D call. This CDR3 spans 11 amino acids. The ends were cut back, 6 bases at V and 5 bases at J, with 7 bases in the middle. CDR3 nucleotides: TGTGCCAGCAGCAATGATGAGACCCAGTACTTC. This encodes CASSNDETQYF.

The CDR3 is CASSYPTFGHHNEQFF. The CDR3 bases are TGTGCCAGCAGTTACCCAACCTTTGGCCACCACAATGAGCAGTTCTTC. The chain recombines TRBV6-5 with TRBJ2-1; D is unclear. CDR1 and CDR2 (germline): MNHEY, SVGAGI. This CDR3 contains 16 residues. The V end was cut by 2 bases, the J end by 5 bases, with 16 bases between.

V is TRBV4-1 and J is TRBJ2-7, with 7 bases lining up with TRBD2. The CDR3 extends over 16 amino acids. V shed 4 bases and J 1 base; nucleotides not matched to a gene: 10. The germline gives CDR1 MGHRA, CDR2 YSYEKL. The CDR3 spells CASSPLGLAVSYEQYF. Here the CDR3 DNA reads TGCGCCAGCAGCCCTTTGGGGCTAGCGGTTTCCTACGAGCAGTACTTC.

This clonotype was observed at least ten times. The chain has TRBV12-3 or TRBV12-4 and TRBJ2-1; 9 bases align to TRBD1. The CDR3 runs to 16 residues. V shed 3 bases and J 8 bases; nucleotides not matched to a gene: 11. The CDR3 reads CASSFVGTGSSDEQFF. In DNA, the CDR3 is TGTGCCAGCAGTTTCGTTGGGACAGGGTCAAGTGATGAGCAGTTCTTC.

In its sample, this clonotype was seen a few times. The germline gene is not matched at one end of the junction; a read error may be the cause. This rearrangement joins TRBV11-2 to TRBJ2-5; D remains ambiguous. CDR1 is SGHAT, CDR2 FQNNGV, per germline. The CDR3 is made up of 13 amino acids. The CDR3 is CASSLDAQATQYF. CDR3 coding DNA: TGTGCCAGCAGCTTAGATGCTCAAGCGACCCAGTACTTC.

The sample holds many counts of this clonotype. CDR3 sequence: CASGPGRAWKPQHF. In DNA, the CDR3 is TGCGCCAGCGGACCAGGACGAGCTTGGAAGCCCCAGCATTTT. The rearrangement uses TRBV4-1 and TRBJ1-5, with D uncertain. This CDR3 spans 14 amino acids. V lost 8 bases to trimming and J lost 8 bases, with 19 bases between them. Per the germline V gene, CDR1 is MGHRA and CDR2 is YSYEKL.

The chain joins TRBV11-1 to TRBJ2-5, with 9 bases lining up with TRBD2. The V and J ends lost 6 bases and 5 bases, in that order; junction bases with no gene match: 22. CDR3 length: 19 residues. Germline CDR1 and CDR2: SGHAT and FQDESV (reference sequence). The CDR3 bases are TGTGCCAGCAGGCAGACTAGCGGAAGACCCATCACCTCCCGGGAGACCCAGTACTTC. Translated, it gives CASRQTSGRPITSRETQYF.

This clonotype has only a few counts. CDR3 nucleotides: TGTGCCAGCAGCCAGGATCGGCAGGTGAATGAGCAGTTCTTC. Residues: CASSQDRQVNEQFF. The genes are TRBV3-1 and TRBJ2-1; no clear D. Germline V gene data show CDR1 as LGHDT and CDR2 as YNNKEL (reference sequence). The CDR3 covers 14 residues. V was pared by 3 bases and J by 7 bases, with 13 bases between.

This clonotype was counted only a few times. The V and J genes are TRBV7-9 and TRBJ2-7; 11 bases are a match to TRBD2. The V segment lost 3 bases and the J segment 5 bases; nucleotides outside the gene matches: 9. The CDR3 consists of 16 residues. Germline V gives CDR1 SEHNR, CDR2 FQNEAQ (reference sequence). CDR3 in amino acids: CASSFPTSGSINEQYF. The CDR3 DNA sequence: TGTGCCAGCAGCTTTCCCACTAGCGGGAGTATAAACGAGCAGTACTTC.

This clonotype has a single count. The chain combines TRBV5-6 with TRBJ2-7, with unresolved D. CDR1 is SGHDT, CDR2 YYEEEE, per germline. The CDR3 spans 13 residues. Trimming shortened V by 4 bases and J by 2 bases, and 10 bases separated the two germline ends. The CDR3 DNA sequence: TGTGCCAGCAGCGCCGCGAACCCCTACGAGCAGTACTTC. Protein product: CASSAANPYEQYF.